This T cell receptor (beta chain) appears in the sequencing data of a study of identical twins. This CDR3 has 15 amino acids. V was shortened by 6 bases and J by 8 bases, with 17 bases between the two germline ends. The germline V gene has CDR1 MNHEY and CDR2 SMNVEV (reference sequence). Each CDR3 protein is one row after TCRdb ran MiXCR on the 5' RACE reads. Counted here are approximately 500,000 distinct CDR3 sequences, roughly a quarter occurring once; the ten biggest clones make up 2.9%. The data were also submitted as part of a second study, on T cells expressing NK-cell markers.

The sample consisted of CD4+ T cells sorted from blood. The sequence derives from a woman between 18 and 29 years old in good health. The chain links TRBV27 to TRBJ1-6; D gene uncertain. Written as DNA, the CDR3 is TGTGCCAGCAGCCTTAAATCAGGCGCTTATTCACCCCTCCACTTT. Amino acid sequence: CASSLKSGAYSPLHF.